This T cell receptor (beta chain) was observed in a study of cytomegalovirus exposure and HLA in healthy donors. Notes on this clone: The antigen is not known.

Study observations and caveats: The records held CMV serostatus as the only immune exposure information.

The CDR3 loop spans 15 amino acids. Germline CDR1 reads SGHVS; CDR2 reads FNYEAQ. J lost 10 bases, V lost 6 bases, and 11 bases had no gene match. In the PCR, 60 Vbeta and 13 Jbeta primers were used. The table came from immunoSEQ multiplex PCR; TCRdb's copy has only in-frame clones and leaves some out. The top ten clones hold less than 8.5% of a sample with 95,000 to 100,000 clones, approximately 77% of them seen once. The gene calls are TRBV7-6 and TRBJ2-1; 11 nucleotides line up with TRBD2. The specimen was PBMCs. This receptor was taken from a female donor in good health and CMV-seronegative. CDR3: CASRYLAGGRGEQFF. DNA of the CDR3: TGTGCCAGCAGGTACCTAGCGGGGGGACGCGGGGAGCAGTTCTTC.